This is a list of T cell receptor beta chains from one sample in a study of cytotoxic CD8 clonotypes in ibrutinib-treated CLL. Clones were sequenced by immunoSEQ multiplex PCR, and TCRdb holds only the in-frame ones, with some missing. The sample includes 150,000 to 250,000 clones, around 70% seen only once; the top ten take around an eighth. This sample comprised PBMCs, obtained after 24 months of ibrutinib treatment. These receptor sequences come from a human donor with chronic lymphocytic leukemia. Each CDR3 is given with its conserved first and last residue. The order of the fields is D gene, V gene, clone size, J gene, CDR3 DNA, CDR3 protein. D genes are given only for firm matches. Clone size appears in some rows only: once, few, many, or a class for an expanded clone.

-,TRBV6-5,-,TRBJ1-2,TGTGCCAGCAGTTCGGGAGGGTATGGCTACACCTTC,CASSSGGYGYTF
-,TRBV29-1,once,TRBJ2-7,TGCAGCGTTGGGACGGAGAGCTCCTACGAGCAGTACTTC,CSVGTESSYEQYF
-,TRBV15,few,TRBJ1-5,TGTGCCACCAGCCTGGATCTTTATAGCAATCAGCCCCAGCATTTT,CATSLDLYSNQPQHF
-,TRBV7-2,few,TRBJ2-3,TGTGCCAGCAGTCAAGACAACACAGATACGCAGTATTTT,CASSQDNTDTQYF
TRBD1,TRBV30,-,TRBJ2-7,TGTGCCTGGACACGGGACAGCAAAAACTACGAGCAGTACTTC,CAWTRDSKNYEQYF
TRBD2,TRBV9,-,TRBJ2-2,TGTGCCAGCAGCCGACTGACTAGCGTCGGGGAGCTGTTTTTT,CASSRLTSVGELFF
-,TRBV20-1,-,TRBJ2-7,TGCAGTGCTGTGGGGGTGAAGTGGCAGTACTTC,CSAVGVKWQYF
TRBD2,TRBV19,-,TRBJ2-2,TGTGCCAGTAGTATAGTTTTGCTAGCGGGAGGTTTGGGGGAGCTGTTTTTT,CASSIVLLAGGLGELFF
-,TRBV4-2,few,TRBJ1-2,TGTGCCAGCAGCCCAGAAGGTATTAACTATGGCTACACCTTC,CASSPEGINYGYTF
-,TRBV4-3,once,TRBJ2-7,TGCGCCAGCAGCCAAGTCGTTCATAGTTCAAGCGAGCAGTACTTC,CASSQVVHSSSEQYF
-,TRBV28,-,TRBJ2-7,TGTGCCAGCAGTTTTGGGGACGGCCGCTTCTACGAGCAGTACTTC,CASSFGDGRFYEQYF
TRBD1,TRBV5-4,few,TRBJ2-5,TGTGCCAGCAGCTTGGAGGGGGCAGAGACCCAGTACTTC,CASSLEGAETQYF
-,TRBV30,-,TRBJ1-2,TGTGCCTGGAGTGTACTAGGGAAAAACTATGGCTACACCTTC,CAWSVLGKNYGYTF
-,TRBV6-6,-,TRBJ1-3,TGTGCAACAGGGTCTAACTCTGGAAACACCATATATTTT,CATGSNSGNTIYF
-,TRBV6-6,-,TRBJ2-3,TGTGCCAGCAGCCTGGAGGGGAGGTTCACAGATACGCAGTATTTT,CASSLEGRFTDTQYF
TRBD1,TRBV5-1,-,TRBJ2-7,TGCGCCAGCAGCCTGACAGGGGTAGAGCAGTACTTC,CASSLTGVEQYF
TRBD2,TRBV5-1,-,TRBJ2-3,TGCGCCAGCAGCGACACTAGCGGGACCTTAACAGATACGCAGTATTTT,CASSDTSGTLTDTQYF
-,TRBV4-1,-,TRBJ2-6,TGCGCCAGCAGCCAAGTGCCGGGGAACTCTGGGGCCAACGTCCTGACTTTC,CASSQVPGNSGANVLTF
TRBD1,TRBV5-1,few,TRBJ1-2,TGCGCCAGCAGCCTCCTCGGGACAGGGGTTAACTATGGCTACACCTTC,CASSLLGTGVNYGYTF